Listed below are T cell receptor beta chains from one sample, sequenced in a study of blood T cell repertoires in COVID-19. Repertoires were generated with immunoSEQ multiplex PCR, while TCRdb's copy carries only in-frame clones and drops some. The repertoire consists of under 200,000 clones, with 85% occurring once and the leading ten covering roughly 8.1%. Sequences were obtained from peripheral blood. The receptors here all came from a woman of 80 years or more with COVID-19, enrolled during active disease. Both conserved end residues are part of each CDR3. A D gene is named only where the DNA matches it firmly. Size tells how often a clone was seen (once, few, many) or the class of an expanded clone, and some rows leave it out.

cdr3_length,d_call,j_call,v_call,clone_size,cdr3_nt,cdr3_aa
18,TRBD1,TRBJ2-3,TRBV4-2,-,TGTGCCAGCAGCCATAAAGGGACAGGGTCCCGGATCACAGATACGCAGTATTTT,CASSHKGTGSRITDTQYF
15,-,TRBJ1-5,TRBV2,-,TGTGCCAGCAGTGAATTGGAGTATAGCAATCAGCCCCAGCATTTT,CASSELEYSNQPQHF
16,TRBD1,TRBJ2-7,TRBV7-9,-,TGTGCCAGCAGCTTACGAGGTCGGGGACAGAGTTACGAGCAGTACTTC,CASSLRGRGQSYEQYF
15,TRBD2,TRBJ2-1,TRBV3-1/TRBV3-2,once,TGTGCCAGCAGCACGACTAGCGGGGGTAGCAATGAGCAGTTCTTC,CASSTTSGGSNEQFF
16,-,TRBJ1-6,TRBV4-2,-,TGTGCCAGCAGCCAAGACGAGGGGGGGCGTAATTCACCCCTCCACTTT,CASSQDEGGRNSPLHF
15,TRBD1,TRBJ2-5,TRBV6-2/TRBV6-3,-,TGTGCCAGCAGTTGGGGACAGGGGGCAAGTGAGACCCAGTACTTC,CASSWGQGASETQYF
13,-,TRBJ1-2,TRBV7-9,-,TGTGCCAGCAGCTTTGACTTCGCCTATGGCTACACCTTC,CASSFDFAYGYTF
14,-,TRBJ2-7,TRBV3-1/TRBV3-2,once,TGTGCCAGTACGGAGTCCGGGACATCCTACGAGCAGTACTTC,CASTESGTSYEQYF
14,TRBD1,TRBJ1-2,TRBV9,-,TGTGCCAGCAGCCTAAGCACAGACAGGGGGGGCTACACCTTC,CASSLSTDRGGYTF
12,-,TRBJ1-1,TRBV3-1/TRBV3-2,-,TGTGCCAGCAGCCAAGGTCCGAGTGAAGCTTTCTTT,CASSQGPSEAFF
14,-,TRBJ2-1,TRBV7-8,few,TGTGCCAGCAGCTTAGAACTAGCCTACAATGAGCAGTTCTTC,CASSLELAYNEQFF
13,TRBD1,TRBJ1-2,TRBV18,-,TGTGCCAGCTCAGACAGGGATAACTATGGCTACACCTTC,CASSDRDNYGYTF
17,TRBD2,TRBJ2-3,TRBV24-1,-,TGTGCCACCAGTGGCACGACCGGGACTAGCGGGCCGGATACGCAGTATTTT,CATSGTTGTSGPDTQYF
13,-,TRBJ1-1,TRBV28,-,TGTGCCAGCAGTTTATCAGGGAACACTGAAGCTTTCTTT,CASSLSGNTEAFF
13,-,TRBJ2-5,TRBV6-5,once,TGTGCCAGCAGGCCCTCCGGGGGAGAGACCCAGTACTTC,CASRPSGGETQYF
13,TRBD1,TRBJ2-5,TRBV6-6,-,TGTGCCAGCAGGAGGACAGGGGGAGAGACCCAGTACTTC,CASRRTGGETQYF
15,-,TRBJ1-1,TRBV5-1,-,TGCGCCAGCAGCTCAGGGGCCATAATGAACACTGAAGCTTTCTTT,CASSSGAIMNTEAFF
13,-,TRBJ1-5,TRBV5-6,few,TGTGCCAGCAGTAAGAGGCCTGAGCCGCGGGTGGATTTT,CASSKRPEPRVDF
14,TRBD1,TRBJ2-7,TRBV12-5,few,TGTGCTAGTGCCCAAGGACAGGCTGGGTACGAGCAGTACTTC,CASAQGQAGYEQYF
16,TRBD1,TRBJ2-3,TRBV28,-,TGTGCCAGCAGTCCAATGGGACAGTTCTTCACAGATACGCAGTATTTT,CASSPMGQFFTDTQYF
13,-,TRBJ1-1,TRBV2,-,TGTGCCAGCAGTGGTTCCAGTTACACTGAAGCTTTCTTT,CASSGSSYTEAFF
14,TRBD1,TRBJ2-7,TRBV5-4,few,TGTGCCAGCACGCGGGACAGGGCGGTGCTCGAGCAGTACTTC,CASTRDRAVLEQYF
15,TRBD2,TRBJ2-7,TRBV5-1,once,TGCGCCAGCAGCCCGGGTGGTAGCGGGGGCTACGAGCAGTACTTC,CASSPGGSGGYEQYF
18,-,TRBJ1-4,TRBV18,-,TGTGCCAGCTCAAAGGCCCGGGGAAGGGTTCTCGCTAATGAAAAACTGTTTTTT,CASSKARGRVLANEKLFF
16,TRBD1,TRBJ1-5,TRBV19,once,TGTGCCAGTAGTATAGTAGGGACAGATAGCAATCAGCCCCAGCATTTT,CASSIVGTDSNQPQHF
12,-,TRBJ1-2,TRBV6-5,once,TGTGCCAGCAGAACGGGGATGCGGGGCTACACCTTC,CASRTGMRGYTF
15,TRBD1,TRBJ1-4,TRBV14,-,TGTGCCAGCAGTCAACCGGGACAGGGGGATGAAAAACTGTTTTTT,CASSQPGQGDEKLFF
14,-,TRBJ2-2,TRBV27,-,TGTGCCAGCGGGAGGGGGGGGTCGACCGGGGAGCTGTTTTTT,CASGRGGSTGELFF
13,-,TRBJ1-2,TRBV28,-,TGTGCCAGCCTCGGACATGCAGGATATGGCTACACCTTC,CASLGHAGYGYTF
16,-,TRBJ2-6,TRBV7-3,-,TGTGCCAGCAGCTTAAGGTCAGGGTCTGGGGCCAACGTCCTGACTTTC,CASSLRSGSGANVLTF
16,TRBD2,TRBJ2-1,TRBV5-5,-,TGTGCCAGCAGCTCCCTTCCGGACGGGGGGAAGAATGAGCAGTTCTTC,CASSSLPDGGKNEQFF
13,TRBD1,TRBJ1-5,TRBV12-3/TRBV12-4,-,TGTGCCAGCAGGAGGGACAGCGGGCAGCCCCAGCATTTT,CASRRDSGQPQHF
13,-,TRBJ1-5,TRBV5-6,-,TGTGCCAGCAGCCCAGGCGGGTTTCAGCCCCAGCATTTT,CASSPGGFQPQHF
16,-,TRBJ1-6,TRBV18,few,TGTGCCAGCTCACCACCGGCTCAGGCCCATAATTCACCCCTCCACTTT,CASSPPAQAHNSPLHF
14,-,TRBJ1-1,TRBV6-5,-,TGTGCCAGCACTGTGACAGACACCAACACTGAAGCTTTCTTT,CASTVTDTNTEAFF
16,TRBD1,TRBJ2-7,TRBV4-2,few,TGTGCCAGCAGCCAGGAATTGGACAGGAGCTCCTACGAGCAGTACTTC,CASSQELDRSSYEQYF
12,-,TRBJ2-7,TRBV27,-,TGTGCCAGCGGACTGGGGAAATACGAGCAGTACTTC,CASGLGKYEQYF
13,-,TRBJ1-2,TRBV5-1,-,TGCGCCAGCAGCCAGACTTTAAACTATGGCTACACCTTC,CASSQTLNYGYTF
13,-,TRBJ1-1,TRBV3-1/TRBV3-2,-,TGTGCCAGCAGCCAAGGAGGGGGCACTGAAGCTTTCTTT,CASSQGGGTEAFF
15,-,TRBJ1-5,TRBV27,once,TGTGCCAGCAGCCCCCTGGCAGATAGCAATCAGCCCCAGCATTTT,CASSPLADSNQPQHF